A selection of T cell receptor beta chains follows, all from one sample in a study of T cell responses to AZD1222 COVID-19 vaccine. Profiling relied on immunoSEQ multiplex PCR, and the TCRdb table lists in-frame clones only, not all of them. The sample shows under 80,000 clones, 84% of them seen only once. The sample was peripheral blood, taken on day 0 of AZD1222 vaccination. The receptors stem from an adult in good health. Both conserved end residues are part of each CDR3. The D gene is left open where the match is weak. A clone size is listed for some rows: how often the clone was seen (once, few, many), or a class if it is expanded.

TRBD2	TRBV7-3	TRBJ2-7	.	TGTGCCAGCAGCTTATCCAGCGGGAAGGGCTACGAGCAGTACTTC	CASSLSSGKGYEQYF
.	TRBV25-1	TRBJ1-2	.	TGTGCCAGCAGTGAATTACTGAACTATGGCTACACCTTC	CASSELLNYGYTF
.	TRBV11-2	TRBJ1-2	.	TGTGCCAGCAGCTTAGCCCCGGGACGGGGGATCTATGGCTACACCTTC	CASSLAPGRGIYGYTF
.	TRBV12-3/TRBV12-4	TRBJ2-3	once	TGTGCCAGCAGCCGGGGGAATACGCAGTATTTT	CASSRGNTQYF
.	TRBV19	TRBJ2-3	.	TGTGCCAGTAGTATAGGCGGGATTGGCACAGATACGCAGTATTTT	CASSIGGIGTDTQYF
.	TRBV28	TRBJ1-5	.	TGTGCCAGCAGTTTATTCAGCAATCAGCCCCAGCATTTT	CASSLFSNQPQHF
TRBD1	TRBV30	TRBJ1-2	few	TGTGCCTGGACCTCATCGGGGACAGGCTACTATGGCTACACCTTC	CAWTSSGTGYYGYTF
.	TRBV12-3/TRBV12-4	TRBJ1-2	.	TGTGCCAGCAGTTATCACAGGGGCTACACCTTC	CASSYHRGYTF
.	TRBV4-3	TRBJ2-1	.	TGCGCCAGTACGACGGGCACGAGCTCCTACAATGAGCAGTTCTTC	CASTTGTSSYNEQFF
.	TRBV10-1	TRBJ2-3	.	TGCGCCAGCAGTGAGTCCCCAGAGACTAGCACAGATACGCAGTATTTT	CASSESPETSTDTQYF
.	TRBV3-1/TRBV3-2	TRBJ2-5	.	TGTGCCAGCAGCCAAGAGGACAGACGAGGGACCCAGTACTTC	CASSQEDRRGTQYF
.	TRBV28	TRBJ2-1	.	TGTGCCAGCAGTTCCCCCATAGGTGAGCAGTTCTTC	CASSSPIGEQFF
.	TRBV6-6	TRBJ1-1	.	TGTGCCAGCAGTCACAGACAGGAAATGAACACTGAAGCTTTCTTT	CASSHRQEMNTEAFF
TRBD1	TRBV30	TRBJ1-6	once	TGTGCCTGTAACTACGACAGGGGCATGGATTCACCCCTCCACTTT	CACNYDRGMDSPLHF
.	TRBV29-1	TRBJ1-2	.	TGCAGCGTTGAGCGAGGGTGGGATGGCTACACCTTC	CSVERGWDGYTF
.	TRBV14	TRBJ1-1	once	TGTGCCAGCAGCCAAGGTATTTTAACTGAAGCTTTCTTT	CASSQGILTEAFF
.	TRBV7-8	TRBJ1-2	.	TGTGCCAGCAGCTTAGCGGCAGCGGAGCCCTATGGCTACACCTTC	CASSLAAAEPYGYTF
.	TRBV3-1/TRBV3-2	TRBJ1-5	.	TGTGCCAGCAGCCACTACGGGCAGCCCCAGCATTTT	CASSHYGQPQHF
.	TRBV27	TRBJ1-1	once	TGTGCCAGCAGGTGGGGACTAGACACTGAAGCTTTCTTT	CASRWGLDTEAFF
.	TRBV21-1	TRBJ1-2	.	TGTGCCAGCAGCAAAGAGTGGTCGTATGGCTACACCTTC	CASSKEWSYGYTF
TRBD2	TRBV5-1	TRBJ2-2	.	TGCGCCAGCCTTACTAGCGCGGGCACCGGGGAGCTGTTTTTT	CASLTSAGTGELFF
TRBD2	TRBV6-5	TRBJ2-1	.	TGTGCCAGCAGTTACCGTGGCGGGAGTAACAATGAGCAGTTCTTC	CASSYRGGSNNEQFF
.	TRBV27	TRBJ1-5	.	TGTGCCAGCAGCACTGAGGGCAATCAGCCCCAGCATTTT	CASSTEGNQPQHF
.	TRBV28	TRBJ2-5	.	TGTGCCAGCAGTTTGAGTCCCCAAGAGACCCAGTACTTC	CASSLSPQETQYF
.	TRBV6-5	TRBJ1-2	.	TGTGCCAGTATTGAGGTTTCCGGGGCTAACTATGGCTACACCTTC	CASIEVSGANYGYTF
.	TRBV25-1	TRBJ1-2	.	TGTGCCAGCAGTGAATATTACGACGGCGGCTACACCTTC	CASSEYYDGGYTF
TRBD1	TRBV7-3	TRBJ2-2	.	TGTGCCAGCAGCTCCCGACAGGGAGAAAAAACCGGGGAGCTGTTTTTT	CASSSRQGEKTGELFF
.	TRBV7-2	TRBJ1-4	.	TGTGCCAGCAGCTTACCGGGGGCTCTAGGGGAAAAACTGTTTTTT	CASSLPGALGEKLFF
.	TRBV11-2	TRBJ1-1	.	TGTGCCAGCAGCTCTAGCCTCAGGGTGAACACTGAAGCTTTCTTT	CASSSSLRVNTEAFF
TRBD1	TRBV6-5	TRBJ1-1	.	TGTGCCAGCAGTTGGGGGACAGGGGACACTGAAGCTTTCTTT	CASSWGTGDTEAFF
TRBD1	TRBV4-3	TRBJ1-1	.	TGCGCCAGCAGCCAAGAACCGTCCAGGGGGCTCATGAACACTGAAGCTTTCTTT	CASSQEPSRGLMNTEAFF
TRBD1	TRBV5-1	TRBJ2-7	.	TGCGCCAGCAGCTTGAAGGGGGCGGAGGAGCAGTACTTC	CASSLKGAEEQYF
.	TRBV7-2	TRBJ2-1	.	TGTGCCAGCAGCTTAGGAACGGGAACAAACAATGAGCAGTTCTTC	CASSLGTGTNNEQFF
.	TRBV19	TRBJ2-1	.	TGTGCCAGTAGTAATGTCTACAATGAGCAGTTCTTC	CASSNVYNEQFF
.	TRBV29-1	TRBJ2-7	.	TGCAGCGTTTTGAGGGATATCGGGCAGTACTTC	CSVLRDIGQYF
.	TRBV12-3/TRBV12-4	TRBJ1-5	.	TGTGCCACCAGGCTGGGGGGGAATCAGCCCCAGCATTTT	CATRLGGNQPQHF
.	TRBV18	TRBJ2-2	.	TGTGCCAGCTCACCACGGTCCCCTTCGAACACCGGGGAGCTGTTTTTT	CASSPRSPSNTGELFF
.	TRBV6-5	TRBJ2-6	.	TGTGCCAGCAGTTACGCTGGGTACTCTGGGGCCAACGTCCTGACTTTC	CASSYAGYSGANVLTF